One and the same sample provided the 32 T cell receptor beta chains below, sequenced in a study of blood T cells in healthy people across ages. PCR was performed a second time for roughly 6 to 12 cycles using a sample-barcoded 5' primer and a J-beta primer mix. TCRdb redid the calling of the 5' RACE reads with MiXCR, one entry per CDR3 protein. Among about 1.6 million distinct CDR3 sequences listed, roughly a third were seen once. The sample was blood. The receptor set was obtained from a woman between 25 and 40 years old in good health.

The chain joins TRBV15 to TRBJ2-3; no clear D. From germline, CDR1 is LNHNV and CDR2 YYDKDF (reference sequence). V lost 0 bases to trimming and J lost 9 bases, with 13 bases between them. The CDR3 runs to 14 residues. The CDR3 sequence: CATSRDLEPQTQYF. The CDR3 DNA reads TGTGCCACCAGCAGAGATTTGGAGCCCCAGACGCAGTATTTT.

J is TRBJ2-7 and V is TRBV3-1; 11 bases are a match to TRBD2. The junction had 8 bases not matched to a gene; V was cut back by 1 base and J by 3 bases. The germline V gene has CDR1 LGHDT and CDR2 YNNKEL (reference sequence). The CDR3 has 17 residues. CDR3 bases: TGTGCCAGCAGCCAAGGTCGGGGACTAGCGGTACACTACGAGCAGTACTTC. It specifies CASSQGRGLAVHYEQYF.

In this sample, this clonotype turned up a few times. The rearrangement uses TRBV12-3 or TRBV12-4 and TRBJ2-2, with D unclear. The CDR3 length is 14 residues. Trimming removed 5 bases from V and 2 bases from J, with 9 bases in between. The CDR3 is CASSPTPNTGELFF. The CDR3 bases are TGTGCCAGCAGTCCAACTCCCAACACCGGGGAGCTGTTTTTT.

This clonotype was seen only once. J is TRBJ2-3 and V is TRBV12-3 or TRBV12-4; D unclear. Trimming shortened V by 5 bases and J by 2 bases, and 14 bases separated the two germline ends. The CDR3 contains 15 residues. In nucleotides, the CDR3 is TGTGCCAGCAGTGTGAATGCCAGGTCCACAGATACGCAGTATTTT. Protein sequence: CASSVNARSTDTQYF.

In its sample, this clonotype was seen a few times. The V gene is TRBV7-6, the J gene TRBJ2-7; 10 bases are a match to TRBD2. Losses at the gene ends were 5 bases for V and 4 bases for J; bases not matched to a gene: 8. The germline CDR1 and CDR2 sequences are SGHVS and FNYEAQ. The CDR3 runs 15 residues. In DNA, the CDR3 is TGTGCCAGCAGCCCGTCTAGCGGGAGTATGTACGAGCAGTACTTC. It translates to CASSPSSGSMYEQYF.

The CDR3 region has the DNA TGTGCCAGCAGCTTAGTCCGGGACAGAGAATGGGACACTGAAGCTTTCTTT. Translation: CASSLVRDREWDTEAFF. This chain links TRBV7-2 with TRBJ1-1; TRBD1 matches 7 bases. Germline assignment: CDR1 SGHTA and CDR2 FQGNSA. V lost 1 base and J lost 3; bases outside the gene matches: 11. CDR3 size: 17 residues.

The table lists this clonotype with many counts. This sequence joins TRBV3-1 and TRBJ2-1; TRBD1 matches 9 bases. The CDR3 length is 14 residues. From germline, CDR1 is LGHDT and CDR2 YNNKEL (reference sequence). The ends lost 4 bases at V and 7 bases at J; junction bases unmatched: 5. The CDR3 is CASSRGTGSNEQFF. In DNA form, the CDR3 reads TGTGCCAGCAGCCGCGGGACAGGGTCTAATGAGCAGTTCTTC.

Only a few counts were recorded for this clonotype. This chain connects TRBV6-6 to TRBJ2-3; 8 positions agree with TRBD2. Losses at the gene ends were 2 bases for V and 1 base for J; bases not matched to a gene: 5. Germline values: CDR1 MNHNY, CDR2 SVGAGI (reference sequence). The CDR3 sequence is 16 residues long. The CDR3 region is CASSYGTRTGTDTQYF. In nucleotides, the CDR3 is TGTGCCAGCAGTTACGGGACTAGAACCGGCACAGATACGCAGTATTTT.

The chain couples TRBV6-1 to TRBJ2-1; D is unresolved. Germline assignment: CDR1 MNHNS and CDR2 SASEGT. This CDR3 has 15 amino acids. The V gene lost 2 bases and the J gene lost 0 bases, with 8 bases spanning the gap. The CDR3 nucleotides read TGTGCCAGCAGTGAATTCCCTAGCTCCTACAATGAGCAGTTCTTC. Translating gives CASSEFPSSYNEQFF.

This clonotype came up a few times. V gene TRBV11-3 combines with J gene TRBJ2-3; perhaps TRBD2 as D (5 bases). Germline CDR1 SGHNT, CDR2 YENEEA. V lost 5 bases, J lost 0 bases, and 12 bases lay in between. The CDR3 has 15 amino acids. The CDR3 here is CASSKDWISTDTQYF. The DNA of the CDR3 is TGTGCCAGCAGCAAGGACTGGATAAGCACAGATACGCAGTATTTT. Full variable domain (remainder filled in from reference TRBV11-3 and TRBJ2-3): EAGVVQSPRYKIIEKKQPVAFWCNPISGHNTLYWYLQNLGQGPELLIRYENEEAVDDSQLPKDRFSAERLKGVDSTLKIQPAELGDSAVYLCASSKDWISTDTQYFGPGTRLTVL.

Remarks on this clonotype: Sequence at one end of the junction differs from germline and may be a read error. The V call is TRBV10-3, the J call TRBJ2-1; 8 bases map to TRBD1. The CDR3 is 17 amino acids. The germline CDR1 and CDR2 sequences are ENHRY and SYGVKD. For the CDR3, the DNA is TGTGCCACCAGAGACAACAGGGGGGAGAGCCGAGGCAATGAGCGGTTCTTC. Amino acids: CATRDNRGESRGNERFF.

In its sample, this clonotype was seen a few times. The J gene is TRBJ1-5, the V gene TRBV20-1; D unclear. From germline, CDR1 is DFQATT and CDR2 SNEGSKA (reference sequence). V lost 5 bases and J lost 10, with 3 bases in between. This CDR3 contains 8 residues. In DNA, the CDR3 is TGCAGTGCTTCCCCCCAGCATTTT. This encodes CSASPQHF.

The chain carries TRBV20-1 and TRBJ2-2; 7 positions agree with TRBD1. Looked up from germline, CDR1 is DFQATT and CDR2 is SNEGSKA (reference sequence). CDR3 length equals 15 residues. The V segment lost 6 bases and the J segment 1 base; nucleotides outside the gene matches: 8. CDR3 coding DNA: TGCAGTGCCCCCGGACAGGCACTGAACACCGGGGAGCTGTTTTTT. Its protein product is CSAPGQALNTGELFF.

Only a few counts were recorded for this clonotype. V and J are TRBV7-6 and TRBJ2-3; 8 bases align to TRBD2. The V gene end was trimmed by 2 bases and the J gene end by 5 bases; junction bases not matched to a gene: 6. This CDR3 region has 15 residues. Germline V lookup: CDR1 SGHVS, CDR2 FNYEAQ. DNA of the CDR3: TGTGCCAGCAGCTTATTTGGCGGGGGGAGAGATACGCAGTATTTT. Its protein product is CASSLFGGGRDTQYF.

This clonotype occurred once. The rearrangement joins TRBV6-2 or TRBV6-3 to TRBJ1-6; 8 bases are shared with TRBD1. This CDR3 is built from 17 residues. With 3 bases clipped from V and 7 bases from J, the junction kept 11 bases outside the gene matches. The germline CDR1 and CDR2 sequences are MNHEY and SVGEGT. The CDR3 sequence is CASSYPRPGGFNSPLHF. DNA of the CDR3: TGTGCCAGCAGTTATCCCCGCCCAGGGGGCTTCAATTCACCCCTCCACTTT.

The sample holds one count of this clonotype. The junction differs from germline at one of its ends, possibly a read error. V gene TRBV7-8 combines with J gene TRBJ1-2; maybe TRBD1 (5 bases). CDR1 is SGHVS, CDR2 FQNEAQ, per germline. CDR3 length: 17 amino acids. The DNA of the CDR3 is TGTGCCGGCAGCTTGTCCCCGAGGGGAAGTGAGGGGTATGGCTACACCTTC. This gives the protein CAGSLSPRGSEGYGYTF.

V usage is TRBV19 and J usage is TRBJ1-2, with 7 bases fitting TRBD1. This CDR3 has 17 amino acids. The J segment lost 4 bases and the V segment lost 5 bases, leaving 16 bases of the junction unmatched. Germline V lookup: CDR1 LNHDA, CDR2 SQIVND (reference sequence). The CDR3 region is CASSRRQGEVSFYGYTF. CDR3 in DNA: TGTGCCAGTAGTCGCCGACAGGGAGAAGTGTCATTCTATGGCTACACCTTC.

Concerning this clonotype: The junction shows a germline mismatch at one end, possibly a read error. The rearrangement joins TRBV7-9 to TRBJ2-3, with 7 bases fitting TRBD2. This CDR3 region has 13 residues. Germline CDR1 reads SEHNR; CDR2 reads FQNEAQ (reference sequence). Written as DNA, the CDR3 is TGTGCCAGCGGCTTAGCAGCGGGGGATACGCAGTATTTT. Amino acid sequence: CASGLAAGDTQYF.

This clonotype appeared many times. CDR3: CASSRANYGYTF. CDR3 DNA: TGTGCCAGCAGTCGGGCCAACTATGGCTACACCTTC. The chain is built from TRBV28 and TRBJ1-2; D gene ambiguous. CDR3 length: 12 amino acids. Trimming took 5 bases from V and 2 from J, leaving 6 bases between them. Germline CDR1 and CDR2: MDHEN and SYDVKM.

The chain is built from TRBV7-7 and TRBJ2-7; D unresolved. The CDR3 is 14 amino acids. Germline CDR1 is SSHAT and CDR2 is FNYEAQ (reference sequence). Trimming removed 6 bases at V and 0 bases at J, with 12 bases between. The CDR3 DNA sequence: TGTGCCAGCAGTCCCGAGAGGTCCTCCTACGAGCAGTACTTC. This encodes CASSPERSSYEQYF.

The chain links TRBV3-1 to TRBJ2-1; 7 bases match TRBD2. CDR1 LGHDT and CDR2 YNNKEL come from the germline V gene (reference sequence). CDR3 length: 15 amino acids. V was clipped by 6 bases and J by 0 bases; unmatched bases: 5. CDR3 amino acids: CASSRRGVSYNEQFF. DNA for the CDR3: TGTGCCAGCAGTCGACGGGGGGTCTCCTACAATGAGCAGTTCTTC.

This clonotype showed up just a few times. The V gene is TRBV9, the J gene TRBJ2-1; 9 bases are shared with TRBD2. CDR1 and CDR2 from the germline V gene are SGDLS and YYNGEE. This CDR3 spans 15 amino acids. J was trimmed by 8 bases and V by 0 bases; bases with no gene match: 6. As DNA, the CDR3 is TGTGCCAGCAGCGTAGGAGGCGGGAGGGAGCATGAGCAGTTCTTC. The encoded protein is CASSVGGGREHEQFF.

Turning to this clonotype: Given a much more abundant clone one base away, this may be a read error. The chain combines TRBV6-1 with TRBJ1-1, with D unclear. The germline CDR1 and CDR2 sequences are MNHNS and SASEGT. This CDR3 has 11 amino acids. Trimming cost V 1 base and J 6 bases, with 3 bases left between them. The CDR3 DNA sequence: TGTGCCAGCAGTGAAGACCCTGAAGCTTTCTTT. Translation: CASSEDPEAFF.

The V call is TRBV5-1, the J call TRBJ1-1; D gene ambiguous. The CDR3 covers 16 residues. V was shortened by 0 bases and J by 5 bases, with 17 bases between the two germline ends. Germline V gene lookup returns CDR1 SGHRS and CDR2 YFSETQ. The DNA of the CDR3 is TGCGCCAGCAGCTTGGAGGCGGGCGCTCGGAGGACTGAAGCTTTCTTT. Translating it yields CASSLEAGARRTEAFF.

CDR3 amino acids: CASSEPVWSNQPQHF. As DNA, the CDR3 is TGTGCCAGCAGTGAACCAGTATGGAGCAATCAGCCCCAGCATTTT. V and J are TRBV6-1 and TRBJ1-5, with D uncertain. Per the germline V gene, CDR1 is MNHNS and CDR2 is SASEGT. Trimming cost V 2 bases and J 1 base, with 9 bases left between them. The CDR3 length is 15 residues.

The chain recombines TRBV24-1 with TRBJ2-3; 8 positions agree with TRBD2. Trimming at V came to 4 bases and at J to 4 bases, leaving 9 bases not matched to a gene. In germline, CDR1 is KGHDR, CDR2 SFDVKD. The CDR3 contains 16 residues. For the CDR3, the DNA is TGTGCCACCAGTGACGCCCTTAGCGGGGAACCAGATACGCAGTATTTT. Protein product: CATSDALSGEPDTQYF.

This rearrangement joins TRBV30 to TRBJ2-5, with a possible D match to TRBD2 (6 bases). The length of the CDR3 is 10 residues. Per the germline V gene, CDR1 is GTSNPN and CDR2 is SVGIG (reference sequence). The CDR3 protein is CAGGEETQYF. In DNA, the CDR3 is TGTGCTGGAGGGGAAGAGACCCAGTACTTC.

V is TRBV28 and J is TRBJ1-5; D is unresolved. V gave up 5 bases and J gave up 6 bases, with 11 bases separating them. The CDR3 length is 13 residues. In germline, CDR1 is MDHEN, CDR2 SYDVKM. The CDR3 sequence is CASSPTLSQPQHF. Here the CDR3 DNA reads TGTGCCAGCAGTCCGACATTGTCTCAGCCCCAGCATTTT.

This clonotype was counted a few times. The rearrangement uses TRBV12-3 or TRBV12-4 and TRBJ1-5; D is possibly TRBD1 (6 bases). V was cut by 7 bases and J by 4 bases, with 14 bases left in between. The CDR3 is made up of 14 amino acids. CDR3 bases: TGTGCCAGCACCCAGACAGGAGCAAATCAGCCCCAGCATTTT. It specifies CASTQTGANQPQHF.

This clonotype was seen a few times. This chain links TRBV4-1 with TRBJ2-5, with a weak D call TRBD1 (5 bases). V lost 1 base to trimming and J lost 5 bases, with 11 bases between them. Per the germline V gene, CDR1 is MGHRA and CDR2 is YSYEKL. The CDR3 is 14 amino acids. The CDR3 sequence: CASSQVTRAETQYF. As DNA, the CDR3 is TGCGCCAGCAGCCAAGTAACCAGGGCGGAGACCCAGTACTTC.

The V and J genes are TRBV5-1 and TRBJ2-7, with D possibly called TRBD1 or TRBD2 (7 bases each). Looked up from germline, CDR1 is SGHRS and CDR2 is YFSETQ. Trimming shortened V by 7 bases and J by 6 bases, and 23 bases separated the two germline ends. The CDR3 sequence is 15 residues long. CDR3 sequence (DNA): TGCGCCAGCTCTGGGCCAGGGGGGGGATTGGGCGAGCAGTACTTC. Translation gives CASSGPGGGLGEQYF.

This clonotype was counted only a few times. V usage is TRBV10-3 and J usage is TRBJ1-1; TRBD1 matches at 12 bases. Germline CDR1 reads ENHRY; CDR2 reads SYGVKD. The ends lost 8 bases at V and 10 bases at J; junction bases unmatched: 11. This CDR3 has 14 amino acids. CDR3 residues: CAIGGGQGARGAFF. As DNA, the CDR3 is TGTGCCATCGGCGGGGGACAGGGGGCTCGGGGAGCTTTCTTT.